The clone carrying this T cell receptor beta chain was counted at least ten times. The data were taken from a study of human T cells and chemical hapten exposure. The ends were cut back, 0 bases at V and 9 bases at J, with 16 bases in the middle. Germline CDR1 is SGDLS and CDR2 is YYNGEE. This CDR3 is built from 16 residues. Time point defined: pre-sensitization, week 0. The sample's treatment: therapeutic diphenylcyclopropenone sensitization with weekly scalp DPC. MiXCR, applied by TCRdb to the RACE reads, yields one record per CDR3 protein. The data contain 280,000 or so distinct CDR3 sequences, over 7.5% of them seen just once; the ten biggest clones take up around 1.2%.

Here the sequenced sample was whole blood, taken in connection with sensitization to the hapten diphenylcyclopropenone (DPC). The chain carries TRBV9 and TRBJ1-6; possible D gene TRBD1, 5 bases. The source is a man aged 18-30 years with alopecia areata. Some clones in this sample may be carry-over from other donors' samples. The CDR3 nucleotides are TGTGCCAGCAGCGTAGATATTGGGGCAGGGATTTCACCCCTCCACTTT. This gives the protein CASSVDIGAGISPLHF.